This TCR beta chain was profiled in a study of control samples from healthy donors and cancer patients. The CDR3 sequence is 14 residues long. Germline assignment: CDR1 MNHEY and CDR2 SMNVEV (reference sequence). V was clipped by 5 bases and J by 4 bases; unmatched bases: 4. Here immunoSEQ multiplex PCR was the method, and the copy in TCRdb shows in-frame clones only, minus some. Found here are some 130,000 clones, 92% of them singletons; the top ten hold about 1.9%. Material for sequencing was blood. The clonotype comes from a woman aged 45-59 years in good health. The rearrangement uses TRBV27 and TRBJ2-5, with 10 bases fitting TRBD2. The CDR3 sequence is CASSQLAGLETQYF. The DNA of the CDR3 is TGTGCCAGCAGTCAACTAGCGGGACTAGAGACCCAGTACTTC.